This T cell receptor (beta chain) was obtained from a study of cytomegalovirus exposure and HLA in healthy donors. The CDR3 totals 11 residues. Germline V gene lookup returns CDR1 SGHTS and CDR2 YDEGEE. V gave up 2 bases and J gave up 7 bases, with 5 bases separating them. The PCR ran on 60 Vbeta and 13 Jbeta primers. The method was immunoSEQ multiplex PCR; TCRdb's version includes in-frame clones alone and lacks a portion of them. In the table there are approximately 100,000 clones, 81% of which are singletons. The rearrangement joins TRBV5-8 to TRBJ2-3; D call uncertain. The sequencing sample was made of PBMCs. This clonotype originated in a woman aged 25 to 39 in good health and CMV-seronegative. CDR3 sequence: CASSFHHTQYF. CDR3 DNA sequence: TGTGCCAGCAGCTTCCATCATACGCAGTATTTT.